The rows below give T cell receptor beta chains drawn from one sample of a study of cytomegalovirus exposure and HLA in healthy donors. Measured with immunoSEQ multiplex PCR; TCRdb has only the in-frame clones, and not every one. This table lists approximately 200,000 clones. Sequenced input: PBMCs. The receptors shown here come from a boy under 18 in good health and CMV-seronegative. Each CDR3 is given with its conserved first and last residue. A D gene is named only where the DNA matches it firmly.

j_call: TRBJ1-1
d_call: TRBD1
v_call: TRBV4-2
cdr3_aa: CASSPVAGGTEAFF
cdr3_nt: TGTGCCAGCAGCCCCGTTGCAGGGGGCACTGAAGCTTTCTTT

j_call: TRBJ2-7
d_call: NA
v_call: TRBV19
cdr3_aa: CASSRDISYEQYF
cdr3_nt: TGTGCCAGTAGTCGGGACATAAGCTACGAGCAGTACTTC

j_call: TRBJ2-1
d_call: TRBD2
v_call: TRBV5-5
cdr3_aa: CASSLVGTSLRNEQFF
cdr3_nt: TGTGCCAGCAGCTTGGTCGGGACTAGTTTGAGAAATGAGCAGTTCTTC

j_call: TRBJ1-6
d_call: NA
v_call: TRBV4-2
cdr3_aa: CASSEGSVLNSPLHF
cdr3_nt: TGTGCCAGCAGCGAGGGTTCGGTTCTAAATTCACCCCTCCACTTT

j_call: TRBJ1-2
d_call: TRBD1
v_call: TRBV30
cdr3_aa: CAWSLTGASDGYTF
cdr3_nt: TGTGCCTGGAGTTTAACAGGGGCCTCGGATGGCTACACCTTC

j_call: TRBJ2-2
d_call: TRBD1
v_call: TRBV2
cdr3_aa: CASRDRNTGELFF
cdr3_nt: TGTGCCAGCCGGGACAGGAACACCGGGGAGCTGTTTTTT

j_call: TRBJ1-4
d_call: NA
v_call: TRBV28
cdr3_aa: CASSFGFRDEKLFF
cdr3_nt: TGTGCCAGCAGTTTTGGGTTCCGGGATGAAAAACTGTTTTTT

j_call: TRBJ1-4
d_call: NA
v_call: TRBV7-9
cdr3_aa: CASAPAYEERNEKLFF
cdr3_nt: TGTGCCAGCGCCCCCGCCTACGAGGAGAGAAATGAAAAACTGTTTTTT

j_call: TRBJ1-2
d_call: NA
v_call: TRBV5-1
cdr3_aa: CASSLEGSGYGYTF
cdr3_nt: TGCGCCAGCAGCTTGGAGGGCAGCGGATATGGCTACACCTTC

j_call: TRBJ2-5
d_call: TRBD1
v_call: TRBV5-4
cdr3_aa: CASGTGPTETQYF
cdr3_nt: TGTGCCAGCGGGACAGGGCCCACAGAGACCCAGTACTTC

j_call: TRBJ2-3
d_call: NA
v_call: TRBV19
cdr3_aa: CASTPRGAEGDTQYF
cdr3_nt: TGTGCCAGTACCCCTCGGGGGGCGGAAGGTGATACGCAGTATTTT

j_call: TRBJ2-7
d_call: NA
v_call: TRBV9
cdr3_aa: CASSRWGPEGDEQYF
cdr3_nt: TGTGCCAGCAGCCGATGGGGCCCCGAGGGGGACGAGCAGTACTTC

j_call: TRBJ1-5
d_call: TRBD1
v_call: TRBV29-1
cdr3_aa: CSVLDREDQPQHF
cdr3_nt: TGCAGCGTTCTGGACAGGGAGGACCAGCCCCAGCATTTT

j_call: TRBJ2-2
d_call: NA
v_call: TRBV9
cdr3_aa: CASSVVFAGELFF
cdr3_nt: TGTGCCAGCAGCGTAGTGTTCGCCGGGGAGCTGTTTTTT

j_call: TRBJ2-7
d_call: NA
v_call: TRBV27
cdr3_aa: CASSAPGQYYEQYF
cdr3_nt: TGTGCCAGCAGTGCCCCGGGACAATACTACGAGCAGTACTTC

j_call: TRBJ2-1
d_call: TRBD1
v_call: TRBV4-2
cdr3_aa: CASSRGTDRYNEQFF
cdr3_nt: TGTGCCAGCAGCCGAGGGACAGATAGATACAATGAGCAGTTCTTC

j_call: TRBJ1-1
d_call: TRBD1
v_call: TRBV7-9
cdr3_aa: CASSLQGAMNTEAFF
cdr3_nt: TGTGCCAGCAGCTTGCAGGGGGCAATGAACACTGAAGCTTTCTTT

j_call: TRBJ1-6
d_call: TRBD1
v_call: TRBV30
cdr3_aa: CAWSRQGYNSPLHF
cdr3_nt: TGTGCCTGGAGCAGACAGGGTTACAATTCACCCCTCCACTTT

j_call: TRBJ2-1
d_call: NA
v_call: TRBV5-1
cdr3_aa: CASSLGGSYNEQFF
cdr3_nt: TGCGCCAGCAGCTTGGGTGGCAGCTACAATGAGCAGTTCTTC

j_call: TRBJ1-1
d_call: NA
v_call: TRBV23-1
cdr3_aa: CASSQSSGNTEAFF
cdr3_nt: TGCGCCAGCAGTCAATCGAGCGGGAACACTGAAGCTTTCTTT

j_call: TRBJ2-1
d_call: NA
v_call: TRBV4-2
cdr3_aa: CASSQVKVGRAGALNEQFF
cdr3_nt: TGTGCCAGCAGCCAAGTAAAGGTGGGTCGGGCGGGGGCCCTCAATGAGCAGTTCTTC

j_call: TRBJ1-5
d_call: NA
v_call: TRBV19
cdr3_aa: CASSIETGGQPQHF
cdr3_nt: TGTGCCAGTAGTATAGAGACAGGAGGTCAGCCCCAGCATTTT

j_call: TRBJ2-7
d_call: NA
v_call: TRBV30
cdr3_aa: CAWSGEVTYEQYF
cdr3_nt: TGTGCCTGGAGTGGAGAGGTAACCTACGAGCAGTACTTC

j_call: TRBJ2-1
d_call: TRBD2
v_call: TRBV2
cdr3_aa: CASRISGGPWYEQFF
cdr3_nt: TGTGCCAGCAGGATTAGCGGGGGGCCATGGTATGAGCAGTTCTTC

j_call: TRBJ2-7
d_call: NA
v_call: TRBV5-5
cdr3_aa: CASSYLGSLYEQYF
cdr3_nt: TGTGCCAGCAGCTACTTGGGTAGCCTCTACGAGCAGTACTTC

j_call: TRBJ2-7
d_call: TRBD1
v_call: TRBV5-5
cdr3_aa: CASSSSGQPFPYEQYF
cdr3_nt: TGTGCCAGCAGCTCGTCGGGACAGCCGTTCCCCTACGAGCAGTACTTC

j_call: TRBJ2-7
d_call: NA
v_call: TRBV5-1
cdr3_aa: CASSSGYEQYF
cdr3_nt: TGCGCCAGCAGCTCAGGATACGAGCAGTACTTC

j_call: TRBJ2-3
d_call: NA
v_call: TRBV11-2
cdr3_aa: CASSLAGVPAGTDTQYF
cdr3_nt: TGTGCCAGCAGCTTAGCCGGGGTGCCGGCGGGCACAGATACGCAGTATTTT

j_call: TRBJ2-1
d_call: TRBD2
v_call: TRBV7-2
cdr3_aa: CASSLRGGGVAYNEQFF
cdr3_nt: TGTGCCAGCAGCTTAAGGGGCGGGGGGGTGGCCTACAATGAGCAGTTCTTC

j_call: TRBJ2-2
d_call: TRBD1
v_call: TRBV5-1
cdr3_aa: CASSLTGGNTGELFF
cdr3_nt: TGCGCCAGCAGCTTGACAGGGGGCAACACCGGGGAGCTGTTTTTT

j_call: TRBJ1-1
d_call: NA
v_call: TRBV30
cdr3_aa: CAFIETMNTEAFF
cdr3_nt: TGTGCCTTTATAGAGACAATGAACACTGAAGCTTTCTTT

j_call: TRBJ1-6
d_call: NA
v_call: TRBV4-3
cdr3_aa: CASSQEYSLFERYSPLHF
cdr3_nt: TGCGCCAGCAGCCAAGAGTACAGCTTATTTGAACGTTATTCACCCCTCCACTTT

j_call: TRBJ2-7
d_call: TRBD1
v_call: TRBV7-2
cdr3_aa: CASSRTGEGHEQYF
cdr3_nt: TGTGCCAGCAGTCGGACAGGGGAAGGCCACGAGCAGTACTTC